These 4 T cell receptor beta chains came from one sample sequenced in a study of tumor-infiltrating lymphocytes in primary liver carcinoma. Blood RNA was derived from unsorted whole blood, and germline DNA was extracted too. TCR beta cDNA was reverse-transcribed from about 550 ng of total RNA. The reaction used a constant-region primer and ProtoScript II reverse transcriptase. Nested multiplex PCR, run for three rounds with slightly modified ARM-PCR, yielded TCR beta libraries. Each of the first two PCR rounds ran approximately 11 cycles with TRBV1-TRBV30 forward and C-beta reverse primers. One entry per CDR3 protein results from TCRdb running MiXCR on the multiplex PCR reads. The table includes some 200,000 distinct CDR3 sequences, roughly two thirds detected once. What was sequenced was peripheral blood. The source is a woman aged 60-75 years with primary liver carcinoma and hepatitis B virus infection.

The rearrangement links TRBV12-5 to TRBJ2-5, with D possibly being TRBD1 (7 bases). The CDR3 has 17 residues. V was pared by 0 bases and J by 4 bases, with 18 bases between. The germline V gene has CDR1 LGHNT and CDR2 FRNRAP. Written as DNA, the CDR3 is TGTGCTAGTGGTTTGGTGACAGGGAAGGTGGGACTAGAGACCCAGTACTTC. Translation gives CASGLVTGKVGLETQYF.

As regards this clonotype: This could be a read error, since a much larger clone is one nucleotide away. This rearrangement joins TRBV14 to TRBJ1-1; D is undetermined. The CDR3 is 13 residues long. CDR1 SGHDN and CDR2 FVKESK come from the germline V gene. Between the trimmed V and J ends, which lost 2 bases and 10 bases, there was a span of 14 bases. Here the CDR3 reads CASSQMGVALAFF. CDR3 DNA sequence: TGTGCCAGCAGCCAAATGGGAGTAGCGTTAGCTTTCTTT.

On this clonotype: At one boundary the junction diverges from the germline segment, which might be a read error. The chain links TRBV5-6 to TRBJ2-2; possibly TRBD2 for D (6 bases). CDR1 SGHDT and CDR2 YYEEEE come from the germline V gene. CDR3 length: 15 residues. This CDR3 is CVSSLFGRATGELLF. The CDR3 DNA follows: TGTGTCAGCAGCTTGTTCGGGAGAGCCACCGGGGAGCTGCTTTTT.

V is TRBV5-4 and J is TRBJ2-3, with D uncertain. Germline CDR1 and CDR2: SGHNT and YYREEE (reference sequence). V was cut by 0 bases and J by 2 bases, with 10 bases left in between. The CDR3 has 15 amino acids. The CDR3 nucleotides are TGTGCCAGCAGCTTGGACAGTAAATCCACAGATACGCAGTATTTT. Protein product: CASSLDSKSTDTQYF.